Described below is a single TCR beta chain sequence and its context. CDR3 length: 16 residues. After removal of 0 bases from V and 2 bases from J, the junction contained 6 bases not matched to a gene. The V gene's germline CDR1 is MNHEY and CDR2 SMNVEV (reference sequence). The data were taken from a study of blood T cell repertoires in COVID-19. Clones were sequenced by immunoSEQ multiplex PCR, and TCRdb holds only the in-frame ones, with some missing. Altogether about 200,000 clones are present, roughly 90% being singletons, with the ten largest covering less than 4.5%. The chain employs TRBV27 and TRBJ2-7; 8 nucleotides line up with TRBD1. This TCR came from a woman aged 25 to 39 with acute COVID-19. The sample consisted of PBMCs or T cells enriched from blood (not recorded which). CDR3 nucleotides: TGTGCCAGCAGTTTATCTTCCGGGACAGGAGCCTACGAGCAGTACTTC. Protein product: CASSLSSGTGAYEQYF.